This T cell receptor (beta chain) was profiled in a study of cytomegalovirus exposure and HLA in healthy donors. With respect to this clone: Its target is unknown.

A multiplex PCR was run with 60 Vbeta primers and 13 Jbeta primers. Sequencing was performed with immunoSEQ multiplex PCR; in TCRdb, only in-frame clones are kept and a portion is missing. The sample carries about 130,000 clones, 70% to 80% recorded once. Findings and limits, study-wide: Presence/absence analysis assumed near-uniform sequencing depth across donors. Follow-up analysis later connected one missense variant in DCLRE1C with trimming of TCR beta V- and J-genes. Many donors shared some public TCRs, even though most TCR sequences were rare. Confirmation in vitro established that a few CMV-associated chains were specific for CMV antigens.

The receptor was derived from a man aged 35 to 55 in good health and CMV-seronegative. The specimen was PBMCs.

CDR3 DNA sequence: TGTGCCAGTATTCGGACTAGCGGGGGGCCAGATACGCAGTATTTT. Translation gives CASIRTSGGPDTQYF. V usage is TRBV19 and J usage is TRBJ2-3; TRBD2 matches 14 bases. CDR1 LNHDA and CDR2 SQIVND come from the germline V gene (reference sequence). This CDR3 region has 15 residues. The trim removed 7 bases at V and 4 bases at J, leaving 4 bases unmatched.